This section outlines one T cell receptor (beta chain) sequence together with its context. It has no known antigen specificity. No clone much larger than this one lies a single base away; base qualities are absent. CDR1 and CDR2, looked up from the germline V gene, are KGHSH and LQKENI. Trimming takes 3 bases off V and 1 base off J; junction bases not matched to a gene: 8. From its cysteine to its phenylalanine, the CDR3 spans 17 amino acids. The kept DNA is CDR3 alone, 51 bases in frame from the first base. The collaborating institutions used their own protocols to collect whole blood in K2EDTA tubes. For TCRbeta analysis, collaborator samples were shipped as frozen whole blood, as isolated PBMCs, or as DNA extracted from either sample type. These data belong to a study of blood T cell repertoires in COVID-19 (dated by TCRdb to 2018 to 2021). Background for the entire study: Collaborator samples came from the United States, Italy and Spain and covered acute and convalescent phases of COVID-19. The prospective study material was composed of cDNA or gDNA derived from T cells, B-cell-depleted T cells, or PBMCs. Subjects who had been exposed to COVID-19, were actively infected with it, or had recovered from it provided the deeply sampled blood TCRbeta repertoires that made up the dataset. The repertoires were made available in a free public database intended to serve as a resource for research on the immune response to SARS-CoV-2. The samples were drawn from two sources: the first 160 participants of the ongoing ImmuneRACE study, and over 1,000 subjects contributed by 6 global collaborators. A de-identified subject ID, COVID-19 status, age in years and sex were almost always included in the sample metadata. HLA class I and class II types, where available, came from metadata supplied by the sample provider rather than from assay-based typing.

Study-level results and caveats: The quantity of clinical and demographic metadata differed by source and by participant and was supplied without curation.

The immunoSEQ Assay, a bias-controlled multiplex PCR, was used to amplify TCRbeta CDR3 regions from genomic DNA. The study's processing was this. Nucleated cell counts per sample were estimated from amplification of reference gene primers within the assay. To quantify the absolute abundance of each unique TCRbeta CDR3 rearrangement, sequence reads were collapsed and filtered. For each sample, productive Simpson clonality was calculated by taking the square root of Simpson's diversity index across productive rearrangements. Not all clones reach the TCRdb copy of this immuneACCESS table, which keeps in-frame sequences only. Checked studies attribute under half of the gap to unresolved V genes and leave the rest unexplained. V and J calls and clone size are copied from that table; D and trimming were computed from the DNA. Within this sample are about 130,000 clones, with approximately 81% of them counted one time only. Around 5.5% of the sample lies in the top ten.

The V and J segments used are TRBV18 and TRBJ2-7; TRBD2 matches 11 bases in the middle. This sequence was found in a man between 60 and 75 years old with acute or convalescent COVID-19. The sequenced material came from peripheral blood. The bases read TGTGCCAGCTCACCGATAACCGGGACTAGCGGTTCCTACGAGCAGTACTTC. This codes for CASSPITGTSGSYEQYF.